This T cell receptor beta chain appears in the sequencing data of a study of cytomegalovirus exposure and HLA in healthy donors (TCRdb year 2017). Study-wide context: An earlier analysis of approximately 550 of the donors reported approximately 290 Gb of sequence data and some 120 million unique TCR beta sequences from about 200 million T cells. The later analysis used no new phenotypic data to find candidate immune exposures, relying instead on TCR beta sequences and their occurrence across donors. Both class I and class II loci were covered by HLA typing, at four-digit resolution. Along with the roughly 670-subject first cohort, a separate validation cohort of some 130 different subjects was used. Of the 398 genotyped donors, roughly 85% fell in the genetic ancestry cluster associated with self-reported Caucasian donors. Among 300 to 500 genotyped donors of the cohort, an average of roughly 230,000 unique TCR beta nucleotide sequences was sequenced per donor, of which 15% to 20% were non-productive. The number of typed donors differed by locus: about 629-630 for A, B, C, DRB1 and DQB1; some 500 for DQA1; 606 for DPA1; and about 450 for DPB1. Using immunosequencing, the study profiled T cell repertoires from roughly 650 subjects and related those repertoires to cytomegalovirus serostatus. A later analysis re-analyzed previously published TCR beta repertoires from 500 to 700 donors and added high-resolution HLA genotyping to study TCR occurrence patterns. To decide whether each TCR beta V gene segment behaved as functional or pseudogenic, an earlier analysis of some 580 of the donors relied on high-throughput TCR beta sequencing. The study aimed to test whether cataloging public T cell receptors could reveal signatures of past pathogen exposure. In a later genetic analysis, genome-wide SNP genotypes for about 65% of the roughly 700 donors were used, and that subset was treated as a discovery cohort. Alongside the repertoire data, information on donor age, sex, ethnicity and CMV serostatus was compiled. Every discovery cohort repertoire had been produced on one sequencing platform. An early release that covered some 640 HLA-typed donors contained around 300 gigabases of sequencing data and 65 million to 100 million unique TCR sequences. Four to six DR-DQ haplotypes were handled as single units for association and clustering, since linkage in the cohort was strong. To predict cytomegalovirus infection status, the study combined high-throughput TCR immunosequencing, statistical association of individual TCRs with disease status, and machine learning.

General findings and caveats noted by the study authors: A later genetic analysis associated a missense DCLRE1C variant with V-gene and J-gene trimming of TCR beta chains, and an independent cohort replicated the association. Correlated functional status among segregating V segments might be attributable to linkage disequilibrium, but an unknown experimental factor could not be ruled out. A few of the identified cytomegalovirus-associated TCR beta chains were confirmed in vitro to be specific for cytomegalovirus antigens. Assigning TCR associations to individual alleles was difficult when HLA alleles, especially DR and DQ, strongly co-occurred. It was suggested by the authors that the approach could potentially be generalized to other disease states and immunological phenotypes. According to a later analysis, most CMV-associated TCR beta chains appeared to be HLA-restricted, and the HLA associations seemed to be driven largely by CMV exposure. Because some donors lacked HLA typing at each locus, the association tests relied only on the typed subset. In an earlier analysis of more than 450 of the donors, most TCR beta V segments were observed in productive rearrangements about 87% or about 30% of the time, broadly matching IMGT annotations. Some IMGT-functional V segments, including TRBV6-2 and TRBV6-3, could not be told apart with the 87-base-pair reads, so those segments were excluded. In a later analysis, HLA-associated TCR beta chains were found to be more clonally expanded and to have lower generation probabilities than equally common non-associated chains. The study gave a list of 150 to 200 TCR beta chains associated with cytomegalovirus. A later analysis reported that several top co-occurrence clusters appeared linked to parvovirus B19, influenza, CMV and Epstein-Barr virus. A further reported finding was that TCR beta sequences accurately predicted the HLA-A and HLA-B alleles for most subjects in the first cohort. A later genetic analysis reported fewer N-insertions in productive TCRs among donors in an Asian-associated ancestry cluster than the roughly 700-donor mean. Only TCR beta chains were sequenced in this cohort, and the absence of alpha or paired-chain data limited detectable features. The classifier was reported to diagnose cytomegalovirus status with high specificity and sensitivity in both the original and validation cohorts. The presence/absence analyses assumed that sequencing depth was roughly uniform across donors, and that assumption may not be true. The sequencing pipeline was judged likely to have produced a cluster of highly shared sequence variants as a technical artifact. A later analysis associated roughly 17,000 TCR beta sequences with specific HLA alleles at a false discovery rate of 0.05. In a later analysis, TCR association rates were found to vary across HLA loci, with the most associated TCRs seen for DRB1 alleles and the fewest for HLA-C alleles. Because counts were too low, seventeen rarely observed V segments, including chromosome 9 orphons, were excluded from the earlier analysis of 500 to 700 of the donors. The only immune exposure information available for the cohort was CMV serostatus. While some public TCRs were present in many individuals, most TCR sequences turned up only very rarely across donors.

In total, fewer than 750 healthy bone marrow donors made up the cohort. At the time of sampling, all cohort members were nominally healthy, though unrecorded immune exposures were likely present. The donor was CMV seropositive and was included in the group of some 290 seropositive cohort members. Every donor gave a peripheral blood sample, and the peripheral blood mononuclear cells from that sample were used for TCR beta sequencing. Genomic DNA was extracted from the blood cell samples with the Qiagen DNeasy Blood Extraction Kit. A distance of 11 bases separates the germline ends of V and J, which lose 7 bases and 5 bases respectively. CDR1 is given as MDHEN and CDR2 as SYDVKM, both from the germline V gene. The CDR3 starts with the cysteine, ends with the phenylalanine, and has 12 residues. Only the CDR3 DNA stays, 36 bases, in frame from base 1. The library was made by the immunoSEQ multiplex PCR assay. For the multiplex PCR, a mixture combining 60 forward primers for TCR Vbeta segments and 13 reverse primers for TCR Jbeta segments was used. A multiplex PCR assay on genomic DNA amplified the CDR3 region of rearranged TCR beta genes. Amplified TCR beta libraries were sequenced as 87-base-pair reads on the Illumina HiSeq System. As for the authors' bioinformatics: Across the 500 to 700 repertoires, a later analysis counted roughly 77 million unique TCR beta chains, roughly 11 million of which were shared by at least two donors. To remove PCR and sequencing errors, raw reads were error-corrected and collapsed into unique sequences using a nearest-neighbor algorithm that merged closely related sequences. Alignment of CDR3 sequences to IMGT reference sequences was used to assign V, D and J gene segments. For a sequence to be retained, a match of at least six nucleotides to both a V gene segment and a J gene segment was required. Rearrangements were classified as productive when the CDR3 lacked stop codons and remained in frame with V and J, and all other rearrangements were classified as non-productive. Following IMGT convention, CDR3 was defined as the stretch from the second conserved V-encoded cysteine up to the conserved J-encoded phenylalanine. The earlier analysis of a few hundred of the donors excluded sequences that lacked an unambiguous match to a single V gene segment. In an earlier analysis of a few hundred of the donors, a V segment was called functional when productive rearrangements were above 56.7%, and segregating when the standard deviation between donors exceeded 5%. To diagnose cytomegalovirus status from the catalog of TCR beta chain sequences, a statistical classification framework was built. A later analysis assigned V and J genes by comparing TCR nucleotide sequences with IMGT/GENE-DB human TR gene sequences. Using the TCRdist pipeline, a later analysis assigned CDR3 sequences along with most-parsimonious VDJ recombination scenarios. In a later analysis, each TCR beta chain was defined by its CDR3 amino acid sequence together with its V-gene family, and reads lacking a unique V-gene family were excluded. As a way to deal with suspected cross-contamination and a sequencing artifact, a later analysis dropped more than 500 nucleotide sequences that were highly shared and had low generation probability. In a later analysis, a clonal expansion index for each public chain was calculated from normalized within-repertoire ranks of inferred template counts. In a later analysis, generation probabilities were computed using a VDJ recombination model fitted to out-of-frame rearrangements, and the results were checked against IGoR. In a later analysis, TCR-TCR, TCR-HLA and TCR-CMV co-occurrence was scored with hypergeometric tests, and a repertoire-size bias correction was applied to TCR pairs. In a later analysis, false discovery rates were estimated by permuting HLA or CMV assignments 20 times. In a later analysis, co-occurring TCRs were grouped using DBSCAN, with TCRdist sequence similarity added in when clustering inside HLA-allele-positive subsets. For co-occurrence clustering, repertoires with fewer than 30,000 or more than 120,000 public chains were excluded, along with 5 or 6 repertoires with anomalous nucleotide sharing. The immuneACCESS repertoire file appears here via TCRdb, limited to in-frame rearrangements. These files lack a portion of the clones; in checked studies, under half of the deficit traces to unresolved V genes, and the cause of the others is not known. V and J calls and clone size are given by that table; D and trimming were obtained from the DNA. The sample table holds about 160,000 clones, of which about 84% were seen once. The ten largest clones represent around 1.3% of the sample.

In regard to this clone: Its binding antigen is unknown. Base qualities were left out, and no much larger clone turns up one base away.

The sequence is built from TRBV28 and TRBJ2-5, with TRBD1 as a weak D call on 5 bases. The receptor comes from a middle-aged man in good health and CMV-seropositive. Sample: PBMCs. The DNA sequence is given as TGTGCCAGCACGACCCCAGGGGAGACCCAGTACTTC. The resulting protein is CASTTPGETQYF.